The TCR beta chain described here comes from a study of blood T cell repertoires in COVID-19. Study as a whole: Sources were T cells, B-cell-depleted T cells, or PBMCs; the material itself was cDNA or gDNA.

The CDR3 totals 13 residues. Trimming shortened V by 4 bases and J by 7 bases, and 11 bases separated the two germline ends. From germline, CDR1 is WNHNN and CDR2 SYGVQD (reference sequence). The assay was immunoSEQ multiplex PCR, and TCRdb's table has in-frame clones only and misses some. The repertoire consists of fewer than 120,000 clones, with more than 70% occurring once and the leading ten covering less than 3.5%. The receptor comes from a woman between 50 and 59 years old with acute or convalescent COVID-19. Sequenced material: peripheral blood. The chain employs TRBV10-1 and TRBJ2-1; no clear D. CDR3 protein: CASSARAGNEQFF. The CDR3 DNA reads TGCGCCAGCAGTGCCCGAGCCGGTAATGAGCAGTTCTTC.